This T cell receptor beta chain emerged from a study of shared clonotypes between healthy human individuals. Data came from immunoSEQ multiplex PCR; TCRdb stores just in-frame clones and leaves some out. The table has some 500,000 clones, 96% seen once. Notes on the study in general: Sharing across four donors was seen in 4% to 6.5% of naive CD4 clonotypes.

Trimming shortened V by 2 bases and J by 7 bases, and 9 bases separated the two germline ends. Looked up from germline, CDR1 is KGHSH and CDR2 is LQKENI. The CDR3 is made up of 14 amino acids. With regard to this clone: The antigen remains unidentified.

The sample was naive CD4+ T cells sorted from blood. As for subset: CD45RA+ positively selected. V gene TRBV18 combines with J gene TRBJ1-6; D gene uncertain. This TCR was sampled from a young woman in good health. The CDR3 is CASSPDFQNSPLHF. DNA of the CDR3: TGTGCCAGCTCACCAGATTTTCAGAATTCACCCCTCCACTTT.